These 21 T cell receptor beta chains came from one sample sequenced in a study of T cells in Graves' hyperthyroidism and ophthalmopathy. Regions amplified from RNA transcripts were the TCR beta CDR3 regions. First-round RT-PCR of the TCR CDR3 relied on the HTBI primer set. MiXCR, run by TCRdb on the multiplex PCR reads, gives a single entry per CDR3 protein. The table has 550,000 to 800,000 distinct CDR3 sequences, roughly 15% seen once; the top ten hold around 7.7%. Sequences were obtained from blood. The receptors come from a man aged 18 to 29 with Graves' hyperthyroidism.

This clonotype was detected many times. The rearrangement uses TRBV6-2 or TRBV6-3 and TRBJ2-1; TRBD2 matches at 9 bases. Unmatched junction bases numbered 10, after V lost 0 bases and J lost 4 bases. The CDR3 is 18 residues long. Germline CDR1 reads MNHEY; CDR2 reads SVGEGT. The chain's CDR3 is CASSYSRGSGSRYNEQFF. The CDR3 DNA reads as TGTGCCAGCAGTTACTCGAGGGGTAGCGGGAGTAGGTACAATGAGCAGTTCTTC.

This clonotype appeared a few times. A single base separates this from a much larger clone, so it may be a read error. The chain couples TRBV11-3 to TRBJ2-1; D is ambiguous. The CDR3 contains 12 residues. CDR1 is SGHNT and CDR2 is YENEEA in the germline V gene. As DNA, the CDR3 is TGTGCCGGCAGCTTAGGGTCCCGTGAGCAGTTCTTC. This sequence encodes CAGSLGSREQFF.

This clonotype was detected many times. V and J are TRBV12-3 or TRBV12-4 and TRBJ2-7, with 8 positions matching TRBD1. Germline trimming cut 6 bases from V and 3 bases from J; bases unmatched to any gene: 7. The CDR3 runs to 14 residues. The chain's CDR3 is CASSSRGPLYEQYF. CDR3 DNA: TGTGCCAGCAGCTCCAGGGGGCCCCTCTACGAGCAGTACTTC.

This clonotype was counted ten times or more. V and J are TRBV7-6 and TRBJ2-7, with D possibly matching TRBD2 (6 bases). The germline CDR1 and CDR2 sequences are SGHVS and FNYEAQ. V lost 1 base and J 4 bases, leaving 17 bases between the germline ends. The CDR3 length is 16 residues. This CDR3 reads CASSLVERGAEYEQYF. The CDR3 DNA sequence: TGTGCCAGCAGCTTAGTCGAGCGCGGGGCAGAATACGAGCAGTACTTC.

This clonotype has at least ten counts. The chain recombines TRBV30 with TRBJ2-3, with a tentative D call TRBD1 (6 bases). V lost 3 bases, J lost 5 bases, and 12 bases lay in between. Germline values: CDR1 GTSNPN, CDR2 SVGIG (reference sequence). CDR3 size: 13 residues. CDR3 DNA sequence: TGTGCCTGGAGCAGGACAGCGAGAGATACGCAGTATTTT. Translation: CAWSRTARDTQYF.

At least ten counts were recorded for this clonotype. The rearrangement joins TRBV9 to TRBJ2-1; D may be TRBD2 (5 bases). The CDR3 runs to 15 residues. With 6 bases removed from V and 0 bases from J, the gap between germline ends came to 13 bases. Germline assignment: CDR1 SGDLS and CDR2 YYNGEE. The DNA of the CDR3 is TGTGCCAGCAATAGCGAGGGCAGCTCCTACAATGAGCAGTTCTTC. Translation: CASNSEGSSYNEQFF.

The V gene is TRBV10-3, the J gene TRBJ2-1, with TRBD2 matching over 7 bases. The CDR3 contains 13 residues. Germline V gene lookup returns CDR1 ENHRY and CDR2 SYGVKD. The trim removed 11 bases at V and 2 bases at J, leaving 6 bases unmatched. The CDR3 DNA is TGTGCCTCAGCGCGGGAGACCTACAATGAGCAGTTCTTC. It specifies CASARETYNEQFF.

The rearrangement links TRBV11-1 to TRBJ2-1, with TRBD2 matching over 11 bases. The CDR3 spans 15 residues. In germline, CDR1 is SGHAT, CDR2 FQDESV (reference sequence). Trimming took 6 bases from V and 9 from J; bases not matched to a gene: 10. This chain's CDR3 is CASSPGLAGLSEQFF. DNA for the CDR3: TGTGCCAGCAGTCCCGGACTAGCGGGCCTCAGTGAGCAGTTCTTC. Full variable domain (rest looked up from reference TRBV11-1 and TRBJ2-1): EAEVAQSPRYKITEKSQAVAFWCDPISGHATLYWYRQILGQGPELLVQFQDESVVDDSQLPKDRFSAERLKGVDSTLKIQPAELGDSAMYLCASSPGLAGLSEQFFGPGTRLTVL.

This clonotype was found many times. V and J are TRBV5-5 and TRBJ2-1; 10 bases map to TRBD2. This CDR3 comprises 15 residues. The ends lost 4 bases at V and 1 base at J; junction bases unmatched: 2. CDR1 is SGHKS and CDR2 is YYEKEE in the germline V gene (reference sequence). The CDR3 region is CASSLSGRSYNEQFF. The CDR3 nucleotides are TGTGCCAGCAGCCTTAGCGGGAGGTCCTACAATGAGCAGTTCTTC.

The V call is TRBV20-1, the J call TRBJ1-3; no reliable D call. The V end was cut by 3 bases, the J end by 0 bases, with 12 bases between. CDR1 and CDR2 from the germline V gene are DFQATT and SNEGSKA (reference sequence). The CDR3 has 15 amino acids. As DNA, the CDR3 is TGCAGTGCTAGCCCTTTTTCGGGCTCTGGAAACACCATATATTTT. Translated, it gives CSASPFSGSGNTIYF.

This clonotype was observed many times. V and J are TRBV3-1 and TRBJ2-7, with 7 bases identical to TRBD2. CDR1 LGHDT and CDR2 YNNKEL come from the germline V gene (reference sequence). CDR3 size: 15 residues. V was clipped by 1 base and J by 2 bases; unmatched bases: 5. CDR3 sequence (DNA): TGTGCCAGCAGCCAAGCGCCTAGCGGTCCCTACGAGCAGTACTTC. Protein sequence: CASSQAPSGPYEQYF.

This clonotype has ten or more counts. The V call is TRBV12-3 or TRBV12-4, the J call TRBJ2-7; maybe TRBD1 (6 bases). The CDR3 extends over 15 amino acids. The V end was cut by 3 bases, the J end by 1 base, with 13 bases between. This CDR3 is CASSFALGASYEQYF. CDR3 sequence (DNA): TGTGCCAGCAGTTTCGCGTTGGGGGCGTCCTACGAGCAGTACTTC.

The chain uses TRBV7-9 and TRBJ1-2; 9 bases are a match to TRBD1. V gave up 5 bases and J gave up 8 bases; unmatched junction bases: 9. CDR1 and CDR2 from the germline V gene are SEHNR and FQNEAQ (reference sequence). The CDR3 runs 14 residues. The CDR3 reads CASSTEGTGNGYTF. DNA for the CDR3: TGTGCCAGCAGCACAGAAGGGACAGGGAACGGCTACACCTTC.

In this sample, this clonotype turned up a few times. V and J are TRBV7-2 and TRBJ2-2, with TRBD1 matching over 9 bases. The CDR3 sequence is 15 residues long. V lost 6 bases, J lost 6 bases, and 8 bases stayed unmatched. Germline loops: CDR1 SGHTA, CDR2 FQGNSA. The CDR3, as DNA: TGTGCCAGCAGTCGTAGACAGGGGGACGCCGGGGAGCTGTTTTTT. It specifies CASSRRQGDAGELFF.

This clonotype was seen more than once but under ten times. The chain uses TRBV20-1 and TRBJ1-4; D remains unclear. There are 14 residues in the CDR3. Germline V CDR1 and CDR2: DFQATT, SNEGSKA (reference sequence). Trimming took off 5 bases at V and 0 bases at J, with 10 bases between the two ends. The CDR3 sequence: CSADGPATNEKLFF. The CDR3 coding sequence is TGCAGTGCTGATGGACCGGCAACTAATGAAAAACTGTTTTTT.

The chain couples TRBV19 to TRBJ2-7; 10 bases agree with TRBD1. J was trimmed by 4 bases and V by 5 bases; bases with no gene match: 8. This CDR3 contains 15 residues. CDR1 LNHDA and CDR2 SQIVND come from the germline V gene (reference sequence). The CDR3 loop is CASSARDRGTYEQYF. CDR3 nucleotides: TGTGCCAGTAGTGCCCGGGACAGGGGAACATACGAGCAGTACTTC. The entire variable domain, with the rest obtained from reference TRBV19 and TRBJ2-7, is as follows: DGGITQSPKYLFRKEGQNVTLSCEQNLNHDAMYWYRQDPGQGLRLIYYSQIVNDFQKGDIAEGYSVSREKKESFPLTVTSAQKNPTAFYLCASSARDRGTYEQYFGPGTRLTVT.

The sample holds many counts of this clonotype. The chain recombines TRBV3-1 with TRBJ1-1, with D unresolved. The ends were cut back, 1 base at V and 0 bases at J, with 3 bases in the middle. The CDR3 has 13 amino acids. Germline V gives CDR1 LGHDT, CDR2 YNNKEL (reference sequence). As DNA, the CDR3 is TGTGCCAGCAGCCAAGTCTTGAACACTGAAGCTTTCTTT. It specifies CASSQVLNTEAFF.

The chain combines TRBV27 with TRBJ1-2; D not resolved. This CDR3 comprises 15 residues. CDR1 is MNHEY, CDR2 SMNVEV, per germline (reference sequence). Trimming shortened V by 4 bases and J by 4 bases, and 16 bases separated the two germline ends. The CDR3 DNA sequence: TGTGCCAGCAGTTCCCTCCGGGGTCACCTCTATGGCTACACCTTC. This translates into CASSSLRGHLYGYTF.

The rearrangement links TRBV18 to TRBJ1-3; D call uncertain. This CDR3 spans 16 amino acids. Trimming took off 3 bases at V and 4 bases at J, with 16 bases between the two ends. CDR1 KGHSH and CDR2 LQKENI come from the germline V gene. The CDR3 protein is CASSPRWVSDGNTIYF. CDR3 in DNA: TGTGCCAGCTCACCTCGTTGGGTATCAGACGGAAACACCATATATTTT.

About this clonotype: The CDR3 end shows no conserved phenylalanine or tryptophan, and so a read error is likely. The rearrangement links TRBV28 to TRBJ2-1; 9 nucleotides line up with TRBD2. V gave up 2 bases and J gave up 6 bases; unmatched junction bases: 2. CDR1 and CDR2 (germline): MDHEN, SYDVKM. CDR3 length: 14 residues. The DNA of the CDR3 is TGTGCCAGCAGTTTAGTAGCGGGAGTCAATGAGCAGTTCCTC. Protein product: CASSLVAGVNEQFL.

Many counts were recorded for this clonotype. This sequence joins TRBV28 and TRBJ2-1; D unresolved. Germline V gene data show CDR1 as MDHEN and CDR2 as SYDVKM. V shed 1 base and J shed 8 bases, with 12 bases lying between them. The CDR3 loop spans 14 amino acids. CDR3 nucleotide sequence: TGTGCCAGCAGTTTATCACGGACCTGGGATGAGCAGTTCTTC. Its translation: CASSLSRTWDEQFF.